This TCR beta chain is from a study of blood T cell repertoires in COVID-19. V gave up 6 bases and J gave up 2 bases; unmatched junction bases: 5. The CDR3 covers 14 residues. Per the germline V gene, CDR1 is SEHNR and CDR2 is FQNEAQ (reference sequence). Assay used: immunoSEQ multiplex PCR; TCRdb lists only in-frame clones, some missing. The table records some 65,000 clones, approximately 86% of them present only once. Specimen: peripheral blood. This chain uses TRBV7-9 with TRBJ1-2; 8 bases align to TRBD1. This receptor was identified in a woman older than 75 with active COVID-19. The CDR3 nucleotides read TGTGCCAGCAGACAGGCAGGGGGCAACTATGGCTACACCTTC. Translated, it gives CASRQAGGNYGYTF.